This TCR beta chain was retrieved from a study of beta chain features in type 1 diabetes. On the study more broadly: There were around 100,000,000 sorted cells examined across all samples.

This clone was observed a handful of times. Reverse transcribing all isolated RNA meant expressed TCRB transcripts were sequenced. The table came from immunoSEQ multiplex PCR; TCRdb's copy has only in-frame clones and leaves some out. The sample shows roughly 450,000 clones, about an eighth of them seen only once. The junction had 3 bases not matched to a gene; V was cut back by 4 bases and J by 5 bases. The germline CDR1 and CDR2 sequences are SEHNR and FQNEAQ (reference sequence). This CDR3 has 14 residues. J is TRBJ2-1 and V is TRBV7-9; 9 positions agree with TRBD1. This receptor was obtained from a woman younger than 30 in good health. Sequenced material: naive CD4+ T cells from blood. The DNA of the CDR3 is TGTGCCAGCAGCTCCAGACAGGGGGACAATGAGCAGTTCTTC. This translates into CASSSRQGDNEQFF.